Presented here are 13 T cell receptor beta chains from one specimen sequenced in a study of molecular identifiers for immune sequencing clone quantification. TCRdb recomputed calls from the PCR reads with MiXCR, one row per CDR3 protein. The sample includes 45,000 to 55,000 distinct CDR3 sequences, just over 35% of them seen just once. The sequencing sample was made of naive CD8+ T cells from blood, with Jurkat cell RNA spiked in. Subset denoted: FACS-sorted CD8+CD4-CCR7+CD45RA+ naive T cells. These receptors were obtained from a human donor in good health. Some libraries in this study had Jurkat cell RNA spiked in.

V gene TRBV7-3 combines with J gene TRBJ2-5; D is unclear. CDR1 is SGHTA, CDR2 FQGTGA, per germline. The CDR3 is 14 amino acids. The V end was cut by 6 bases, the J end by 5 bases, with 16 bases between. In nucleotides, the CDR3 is TGTGCCAGCAGGGAATCGGCCGGCGTGGAGACCCAGTACTTC. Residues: CASRESAGVETQYF. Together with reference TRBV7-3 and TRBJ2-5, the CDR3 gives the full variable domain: GAGVSQTPSNKVTEKGKYVELRCDPISGHTALYWYRQSLGQGPEFLIYFQGTGAADDSGLPNDRFFAVRPEGSVSTLKIQRTERGDSAVYLCASRESAGVETQYFGPGTRLLVL.

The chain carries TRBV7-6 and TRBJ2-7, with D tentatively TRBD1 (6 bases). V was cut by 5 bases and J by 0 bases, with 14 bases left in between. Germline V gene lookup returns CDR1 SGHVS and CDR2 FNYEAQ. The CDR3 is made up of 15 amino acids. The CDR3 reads CASSARTERSYEQYF. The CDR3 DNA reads TGTGCCAGCAGCGCAAGGACAGAGCGCTCCTACGAGCAGTACTTC.

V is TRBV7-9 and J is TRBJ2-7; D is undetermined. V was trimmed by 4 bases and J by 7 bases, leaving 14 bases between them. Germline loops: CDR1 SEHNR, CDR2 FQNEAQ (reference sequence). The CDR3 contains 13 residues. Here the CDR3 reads CASSSPRAVEQYF. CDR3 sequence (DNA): TGTGCCAGCAGCTCTCCTAGGGCCGTTGAGCAGTACTTC. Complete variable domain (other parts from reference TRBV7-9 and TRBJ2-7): DTGVSQNPRHKITKRGQNVTFRCDPISEHNRLYWYRQTLGQGPEFLTYFQNEAQLEKSRLLSDRFSAERPKGSFSTLEIQRTEQGDSAMYLCASSSPRAVEQYFGPGTRLTVT.

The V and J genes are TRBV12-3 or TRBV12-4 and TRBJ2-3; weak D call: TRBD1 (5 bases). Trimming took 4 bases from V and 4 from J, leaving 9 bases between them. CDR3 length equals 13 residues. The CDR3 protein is CASSSIGADTQYF. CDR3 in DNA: TGTGCCAGCAGTTCTATAGGGGCAGATACGCAGTATTTT.

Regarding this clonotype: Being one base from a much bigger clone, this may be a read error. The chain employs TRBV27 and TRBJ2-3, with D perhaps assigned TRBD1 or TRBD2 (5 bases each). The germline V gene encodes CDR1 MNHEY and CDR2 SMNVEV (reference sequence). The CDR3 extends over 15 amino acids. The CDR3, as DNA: TGTGCCACCTCCCCCGAAGGGACGAGCACAGATACGCTGTATTTT. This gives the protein CATSPEGTSTDTLYF.

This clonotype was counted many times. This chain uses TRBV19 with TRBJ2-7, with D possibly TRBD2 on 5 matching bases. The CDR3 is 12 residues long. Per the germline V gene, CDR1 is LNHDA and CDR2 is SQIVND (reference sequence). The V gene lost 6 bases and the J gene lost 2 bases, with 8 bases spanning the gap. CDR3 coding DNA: TGTGCCAGTAGCCGGGATGCCTACGAGCAGTACTTC. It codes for CASSRDAYEQYF.

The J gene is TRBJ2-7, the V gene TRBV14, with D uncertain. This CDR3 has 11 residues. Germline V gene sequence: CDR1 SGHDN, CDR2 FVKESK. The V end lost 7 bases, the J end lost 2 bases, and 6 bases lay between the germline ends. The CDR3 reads CASIFPYEQYF. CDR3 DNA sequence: TGTGCCAGCATATTCCCCTACGAGCAGTACTTC.

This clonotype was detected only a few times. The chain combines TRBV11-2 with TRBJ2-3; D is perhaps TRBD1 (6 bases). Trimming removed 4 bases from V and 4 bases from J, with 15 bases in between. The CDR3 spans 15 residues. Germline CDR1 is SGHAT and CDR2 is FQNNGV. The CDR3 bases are TGTGCCAGCAGCTCGAGGGGGATGTTGGCAGATACGCAGTATTTT. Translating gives CASSSRGMLADTQYF.

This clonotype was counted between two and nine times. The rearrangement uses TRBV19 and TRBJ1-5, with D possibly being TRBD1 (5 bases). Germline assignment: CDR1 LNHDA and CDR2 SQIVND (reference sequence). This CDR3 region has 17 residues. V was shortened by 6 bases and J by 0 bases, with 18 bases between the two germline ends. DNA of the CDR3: TGTGCCAGTAGCCCTGTAGCGGGGGTATATAGCAATCAGCCCCAGCATTTT. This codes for CASSPVAGVYSNQPQHF. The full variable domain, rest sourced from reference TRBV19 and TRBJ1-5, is DGGITQSPKYLFRKEGQNVTLSCEQNLNHDAMYWYRQDPGQGLRLIYYSQIVNDFQKGDIAEGYSVSREKKESFPLTVTSAQKNPTAFYLCASSPVAGVYSNQPQHFGDGTRLSIL.

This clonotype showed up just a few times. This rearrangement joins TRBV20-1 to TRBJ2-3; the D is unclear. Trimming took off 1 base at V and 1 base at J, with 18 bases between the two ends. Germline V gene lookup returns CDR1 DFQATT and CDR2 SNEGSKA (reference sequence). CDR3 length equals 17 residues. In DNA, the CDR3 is TGCAGTGCTAGAGTTCCCTACCAGAACACAGGCACAGATACGCAGTATTTT. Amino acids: CSARVPYQNTGTDTQYF.

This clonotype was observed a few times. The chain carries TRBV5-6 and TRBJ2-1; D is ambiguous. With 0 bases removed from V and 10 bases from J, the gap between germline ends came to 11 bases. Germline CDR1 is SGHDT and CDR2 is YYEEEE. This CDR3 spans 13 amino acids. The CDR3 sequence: CASSLAGVGEQFF. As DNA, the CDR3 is TGTGCCAGCAGCTTGGCCGGCGTCGGCGAGCAGTTCTTC.

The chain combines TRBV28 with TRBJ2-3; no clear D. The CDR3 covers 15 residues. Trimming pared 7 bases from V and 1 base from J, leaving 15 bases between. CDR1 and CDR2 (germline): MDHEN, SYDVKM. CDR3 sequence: CASNREASGTDTQYF. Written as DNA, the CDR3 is TGTGCCAGCAATAGAGAGGCCTCTGGCACAGATACGCAGTATTTT.

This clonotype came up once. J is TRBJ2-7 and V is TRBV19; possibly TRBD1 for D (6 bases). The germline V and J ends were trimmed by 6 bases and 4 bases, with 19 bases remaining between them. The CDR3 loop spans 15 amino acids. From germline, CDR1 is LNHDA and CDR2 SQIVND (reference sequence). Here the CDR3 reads CASSLTGWRSYEQYF. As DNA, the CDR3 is TGTGCCAGTAGCTTAACAGGGTGGCGGTCGTACGAGCAGTACTTC.